These T cell receptor beta chains were read from a single sample in a study of OX40 agonist ivuxolimab in advanced cancers. Clones were read by immunoSEQ multiplex PCR, and TCRdb kept only the in-frame ones, dropping some. The sample lists approximately 62,000 clones; roughly nine tenths were seen once. The sequences come from CD4+ or CD8+ T cells sorted from blood, collected in a trial of the OX40 agonist ivuxolimab. These receptors originate from an adult with an advanced solid tumor such as melanoma, head and neck, liver or kidney cancer. Both conserved end residues are part of each CDR3. The D gene is left open where the match is weak. A clone size is listed for some rows: how often the clone was seen (once, few, many), or a class if it is expanded.

CDR3aa: CASSPGQEGHEQYF; CDR3nt: TGTGCCAGTAGTCCCGGACAGGAGGGACACGAGCAGTACTTC; abundance: once; j_gene: TRBJ2-7; v_gene: TRBV19; d_gene: .
CDR3aa: CAWTVGGVTDTQYF; CDR3nt: TGTGCCTGGACAGTGGGCGGGGTGACAGATACGCAGTATTTT; abundance: .; j_gene: TRBJ2-3; v_gene: TRBV30; d_gene: .
CDR3aa: CASSLNIGYEQYF; CDR3nt: TGTGCCAGCAGTTTAAATATTGGGTACGAGCAGTACTTC; abundance: .; j_gene: TRBJ2-7; v_gene: TRBV28; d_gene: .
CDR3aa: CASSEAEMGQSSYNEQFF; CDR3nt: TGTGCCAGCAGCGAGGCGGAGATGGGACAATCCTCCTACAATGAGCAGTTCTTC; abundance: .; j_gene: TRBJ2-1; v_gene: TRBV9; d_gene: .
CDR3aa: CASSQVIGQMGEQFF; CDR3nt: TGCGCCAGCAGCCAAGTGATAGGACAAATGGGGGAGCAGTTCTTC; abundance: once; j_gene: TRBJ2-1; v_gene: TRBV4-1; d_gene: .
CDR3aa: CASSWTLASSTDTQYF; CDR3nt: TGTGCCAGCAGTTGGACCCTAGCTTCTAGCACAGATACGCAGTATTTT; abundance: .; j_gene: TRBJ2-3; v_gene: TRBV6-5; d_gene: .
CDR3aa: CASSADGSNTGELFF; CDR3nt: TGTGCCAGCAGCGCGGACGGATCCAACACCGGGGAGCTGTTTTTT; abundance: .; j_gene: TRBJ2-2; v_gene: TRBV9; d_gene: .
CDR3aa: CASSQDKSTAHEQFF; CDR3nt: TGTGCCAGCAGCCAAGATAAATCGACGGCCCATGAGCAGTTCTTC; abundance: .; j_gene: TRBJ2-1; v_gene: TRBV4-2; d_gene: .
CDR3aa: CASSIGPVKGYTF; CDR3nt: TGTGCCAGTAGTATAGGTCCGGTGAAGGGCTACACCTTC; abundance: .; j_gene: TRBJ1-2; v_gene: TRBV19; d_gene: .
CDR3aa: CASSLEPQGTHEQYF; CDR3nt: TGTGCCAGCAGCTTAGAACCACAGGGTACCCACGAGCAGTACTTC; abundance: .; j_gene: TRBJ2-7; v_gene: TRBV11-2; d_gene: .
CDR3aa: CASSIMLSGINEQFF; CDR3nt: TGTGCCAGTAGTATAATGTTAAGCGGGATAAATGAGCAGTTCTTC; abundance: .; j_gene: TRBJ2-1; v_gene: TRBV19; d_gene: TRBD2
CDR3aa: CSVDGQTRSEAFF; CDR3nt: TGCAGCGTTGATGGGCAGACCAGGTCGGAAGCTTTCTTT; abundance: .; j_gene: TRBJ1-1; v_gene: TRBV29-1; d_gene: .
CDR3aa: CASSSDSGGTQYF; CDR3nt: TGTGCCAGCAGTTCAGACTCAGGGGGGACCCAGTACTTC; abundance: .; j_gene: TRBJ2-5; v_gene: TRBV27; d_gene: TRBD1
CDR3aa: CASSLPGEWNTEAFF; CDR3nt: TGTGCCAGCAGCTTACCTGGCGAATGGAACACTGAAGCTTTCTTT; abundance: .; j_gene: TRBJ1-1; v_gene: TRBV13; d_gene: .
CDR3aa: CASSQERGAAPFF; CDR3nt: TGCGCCAGCAGCCAAGAGCGGGGCGCCGCTCCTTTCTTT; abundance: .; j_gene: TRBJ1-1; v_gene: TRBV4-1; d_gene: .
CDR3aa: CASSPPGGLEETQYF; CDR3nt: TGCGCCAGCAGTCCACCAGGTGGCTTAGAAGAGACCCAGTACTTC; abundance: .; j_gene: TRBJ2-5; v_gene: TRBV4-1; d_gene: .
CDR3aa: CASSFGASGVFYEQYF; CDR3nt: TGTGCCAGCAGCTTTGGGGCTAGCGGGGTATTCTACGAGCAGTACTTC; abundance: .; j_gene: TRBJ2-7; v_gene: TRBV7-8; d_gene: TRBD2
CDR3aa: CASTKSGTVADTQYF; CDR3nt: TGTGCCAGCACCAAATCCGGGACAGTCGCAGATACGCAGTATTTT; abundance: .; j_gene: TRBJ2-3; v_gene: TRBV7-8; d_gene: TRBD1
CDR3aa: CASTQLAGVGETQYF; CDR3nt: TGTGCCAGCACTCAACTAGCGGGAGTAGGAGAGACCCAGTACTTC; abundance: once; j_gene: TRBJ2-5; v_gene: TRBV6-5; d_gene: TRBD2
CDR3aa: CASSLDGGKNIQYF; CDR3nt: TGTGCCAGCAGTTTGGACGGGGGGAAAAACATTCAGTACTTC; abundance: .; j_gene: TRBJ2-4; v_gene: TRBV6-5; d_gene: TRBD2